These T cell receptor beta chains were read from a single sample in a study of read filtering for tumor transcriptome and immune sequencing. From the reads, TCRdb called clonotypes with MiXCR, one entry per CDR3 protein. The top ten hold just under 8.5% of the sample, which has more than 100,000 distinct CDR3 sequences, less than 15% seen once. The sequenced sample was a population of CD138-negative cells sorted from bone marrow. Receptor source: a donor aged 40 or over with multiple myeloma. The CDR3 runs from the conserved cysteine through the conserved F or W. D genes are given only for firm matches. Clone size, where shown, is once, few, many, or a class for clones that have expanded.

v_call	d_call	j_call	clone_size	cdr3_aa	cdr3_nt
TRBV29-1	TRBD2	TRBJ2-7	many	CSVSGGFSYEQYF	TGCAGCGTCTCGGGAGGATTTTCCTACGAGCAGTACTTC
TRBV29-1	TRBD2	TRBJ2-5	many	CSVWGGETQYF	TGCAGCGTTTGGGGAGGGGAGACCCAGTACTTC
TRBV29-1	TRBD2	TRBJ2-7	-	CSVEGSGLSYEQYF	TGCAGCGTTGAGGGTAGCGGGCTTTCCTACGAGCAGTACTTC
TRBV2	-	TRBJ2-1	many	CASSEQGPYNEQFF	TGTGCCAGCAGTGAACAGGGACCCTACAATGAGCAGTTCTTC
TRBV15	-	TRBJ1-5	many	CATSRDPGGNQPQHF	TGTGCCACCAGCAGAGATCCGGGAGGGAATCAGCCCCAGCATTTT
TRBV20-1	-	TRBJ2-3	many	CSAKTGGDTQYF	TGCAGTGCCAAGACAGGAGGAGATACGCAGTATTTT
TRBV7-9	-	TRBJ2-7	many	CASSLEGEVRKQYF	TGTGCCAGCAGCTTAGAGGGGGAAGTACGGAAGCAGTACTTC
TRBV2	-	TRBJ2-1	many	CASSPRGAAYNEQFF	TGTGCCAGCAGTCCTAGGGGGGCAGCCTACAATGAGCAGTTCTTC
TRBV9	TRBD2	TRBJ2-3	-	CASSEETGTSVTDTQYF	TGTGCCAGCAGCGAGGAAACCGGGACTAGTGTTACAGATACGCAGTATTTT
TRBV29-1	-	TRBJ2-4	many	CSVEDWRNIQYF	TGCAGCGTTGAAGACTGGCGAAACATTCAGTACTTC
TRBV29-1	-	TRBJ2-1	-	CSGRRGGFAYNEQFF	TGCAGCGGCCGGAGGGGGGGGTTCGCCTACAATGAGCAGTTCTTC
TRBV7-2	-	TRBJ2-7	-	CASSPPGFSYEQYF	TGTGCCAGCAGCCCCCCAGGGTTCTCCTACGAGCAGTACTTC
TRBV2	-	TRBJ1-4	many	CASSATGFGEKLFF	TGTGCCAGCAGTGCTACAGGGTTTGGGGAAAAACTGTTTTTT
TRBV20-1	-	TRBJ1-5	-	CSARGREMRDQPQHF	TGCAGTGCTAGGGGCAGGGAAATGAGGGATCAGCCCCAGCATTTT
TRBV19	TRBD2	TRBJ2-2	many	CASRAYGTSLIGELFF	TGTGCCAGTAGGGCGTACGGGACTAGTCTCATCGGGGAGCTGTTTTTT
TRBV11-2	-	TRBJ2-1	many	CASSLRSGASYNEQFF	TGTGCCAGCAGCTTACGGTCGGGGGCATCCTACAATGAGCAGTTCTTC
TRBV7-9	-	TRBJ1-5	many	CASSLGPLRNQPQHF	TGTGCCAGCAGCTTGGGACCGTTACGGAATCAGCCCCAGCATTTT
TRBV5-1	-	TRBJ1-4	many	CASSLRGASGEKLFF	TGCGCCAGCAGCTTGAGAGGGGCCTCTGGGGAAAAACTGTTTTTT
TRBV29-1	-	TRBJ1-1	many	CSVRETSRAFF	TGCAGCGTTAGGGAGACAAGTCGGGCTTTCTTT
TRBV4-1	-	TRBJ1-1	many	CASSQGGRGAEVGNTEAFF	TGCGCCAGCAGCCAAGGTGGGAGGGGGGCTGAGGTGGGGAACACTGAAGCTTTCTTT
TRBV29-1	TRBD1	TRBJ2-1	many	CSVGQGNEQFF	TGCAGCGTTGGACAGGGCAATGAGCAGTTCTTC
TRBV7-6	-	TRBJ2-6	many	CASSLGTHNSGANVLTF	TGTGCCAGCTCCCTGGGGACTCACAACTCTGGGGCCAACGTCCTGACTTTC
TRBV7-9	TRBD2	TRBJ2-3	many	CASSLRGSGAGGLSSTDTQYF	TGTGCCAGCAGCCTAAGGGGCAGTGGCGCGGGAGGGCTTTCTAGCACAGATACGCAGTATTTT
TRBV7-9	TRBD1	TRBJ2-7	few	CASTGGSYEQYF	TGTGCCAGCACAGGGGGCTCCTACGAGCAGTACTTC
TRBV6-2/TRBV6-3	TRBD1	TRBJ2-7	many	CASSLLAGQASYEQYF	TGTGCCAGCAGTCTACTCGCGGGACAGGCTTCCTACGAGCAGTACTTC
TRBV7-2	-	TRBJ2-1	many	CASSLGGPSYNEQFF	TGTGCCAGCAGCTTAGGAGGGCCATCCTACAATGAGCAGTTCTTC
TRBV11-2	-	TRBJ2-1	many	CACQSREHEQFF	TGTGCCTGCCAGTCCCGGGAACATGAGCAGTTCTTC
TRBV5-5	TRBD1	TRBJ2-7	many	CASSLFSGTGGYEQYF	TGTGCCAGCAGCTTGTTCAGCGGGACAGGGGGATACGAGCAGTACTTC
TRBV18	-	TRBJ2-7	many	CASSATGDEQYF	TGTGCCAGCAGCGCCACTGGAGACGAGCAGTACTTC
TRBV5-5	-	TRBJ1-4	many	CASSLGENRILFF	TGTGCCAGCAGCTTGGGAGAGAACCGAATCCTGTTTTTT
TRBV11-2	TRBD1	TRBJ1-2	many	CASSPTGGLHGYTF	TGTGCCAGCAGCCCTACAGGGGGGTTGCATGGCTACACCTTC